The TCR beta chain under discussion was sequenced for a study of blood T cells in healthy people across ages. Alongside a J-beta primer mix, a sample-barcoded 5' primer served in a second PCR lasting 7 to 11 cycles. A template-switch adaptor that had 12 random nucleotides put a tag on each cDNA molecule. Each CDR3 protein is one row after TCRdb ran MiXCR on the 5' RACE reads. The table shows over 700,000 distinct CDR3 sequences, with approximately 55% occurring only once. The CDR3 extends over 15 amino acids. The V and J ends lost 0 bases and 5 bases respectively, with 17 bases between them. Germline loops: CDR1 DFQATT, CDR2 SNEGSKA (reference sequence).

The sequence came from a man at least 80 years old in good health. The sequenced sample was blood. V is TRBV20-1 and J is TRBJ2-7; a weak D match, TRBD2 (5 bases). CDR3 nucleotides: TGCAGTGCTAGAGACGCCCAAACGGGAACTCACGAGCAGTACTTC. Encoded protein: CSARDAQTGTHEQYF.